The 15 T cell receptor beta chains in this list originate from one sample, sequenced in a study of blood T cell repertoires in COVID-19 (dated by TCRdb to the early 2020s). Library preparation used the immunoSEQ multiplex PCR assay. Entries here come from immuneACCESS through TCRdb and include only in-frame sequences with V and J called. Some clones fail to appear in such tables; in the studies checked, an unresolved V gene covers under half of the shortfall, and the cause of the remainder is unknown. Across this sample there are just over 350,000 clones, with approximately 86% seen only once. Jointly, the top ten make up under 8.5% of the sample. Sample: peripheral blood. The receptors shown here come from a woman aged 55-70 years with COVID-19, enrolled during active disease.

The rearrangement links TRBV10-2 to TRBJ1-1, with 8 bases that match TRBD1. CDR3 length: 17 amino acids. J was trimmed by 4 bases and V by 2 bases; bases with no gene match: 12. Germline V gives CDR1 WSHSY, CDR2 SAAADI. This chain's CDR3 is CASSERAGGVSFTEAFF. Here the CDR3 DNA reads TGCGCCAGCAGTGAGAGAGCAGGGGGCGTTTCGTTCACTGAAGCTTTCTTT.

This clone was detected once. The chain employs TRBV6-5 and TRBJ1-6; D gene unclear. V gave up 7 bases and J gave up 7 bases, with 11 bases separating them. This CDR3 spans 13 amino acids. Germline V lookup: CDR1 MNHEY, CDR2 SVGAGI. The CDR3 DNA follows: TGTGCCAGCAAATGGCAGATCAATTCACCCCTCCACTTT. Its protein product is CASKWQINSPLHF.

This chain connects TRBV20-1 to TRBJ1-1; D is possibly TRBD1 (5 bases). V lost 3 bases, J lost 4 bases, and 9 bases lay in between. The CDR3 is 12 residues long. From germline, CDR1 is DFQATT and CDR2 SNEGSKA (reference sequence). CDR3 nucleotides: TGCAGTGCTAGTGCAGGGCCCACTGAAGCTTTCTTT. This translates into CSASAGPTEAFF.

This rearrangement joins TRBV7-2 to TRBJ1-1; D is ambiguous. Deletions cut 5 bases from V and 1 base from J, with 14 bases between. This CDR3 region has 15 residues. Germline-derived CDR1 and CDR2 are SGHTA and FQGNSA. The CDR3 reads CASSPVGHRNTEAFF. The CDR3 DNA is TGTGCCAGCAGCCCTGTTGGGCATCGGAACACTGAAGCTTTCTTT.

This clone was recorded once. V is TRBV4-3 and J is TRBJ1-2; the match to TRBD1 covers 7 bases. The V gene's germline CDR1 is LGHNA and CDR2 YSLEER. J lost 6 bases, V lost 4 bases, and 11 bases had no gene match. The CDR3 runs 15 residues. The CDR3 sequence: CASSRDRATSDGYTF. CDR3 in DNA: TGCGCCAGCAGCCGAGACAGGGCAACCTCGGATGGCTACACCTTC.

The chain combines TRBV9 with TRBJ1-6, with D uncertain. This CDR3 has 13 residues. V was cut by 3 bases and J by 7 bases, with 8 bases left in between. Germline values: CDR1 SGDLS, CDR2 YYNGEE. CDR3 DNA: TGTGCCAGCAGCGCAGTCAAAAATTCACCCCTCCACTTT. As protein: CASSAVKNSPLHF.

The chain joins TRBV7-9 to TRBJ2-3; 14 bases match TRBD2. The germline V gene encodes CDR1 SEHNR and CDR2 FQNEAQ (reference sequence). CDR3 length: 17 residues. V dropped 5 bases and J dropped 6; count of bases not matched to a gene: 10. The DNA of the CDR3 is TGTGCCAGCAGCCTGGGGACTAGCGGGGGTGAAGGGGATACGCAGTATTTT. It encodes CASSLGTSGGEGDTQYF.

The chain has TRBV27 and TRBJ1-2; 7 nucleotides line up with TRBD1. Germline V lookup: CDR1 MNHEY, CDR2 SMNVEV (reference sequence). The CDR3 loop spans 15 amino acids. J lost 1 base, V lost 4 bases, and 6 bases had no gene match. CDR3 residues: CASSSKQGFNYGYTF. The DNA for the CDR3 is TGTGCCAGCAGTTCAAAACAGGGGTTTAACTATGGCTACACCTTC.

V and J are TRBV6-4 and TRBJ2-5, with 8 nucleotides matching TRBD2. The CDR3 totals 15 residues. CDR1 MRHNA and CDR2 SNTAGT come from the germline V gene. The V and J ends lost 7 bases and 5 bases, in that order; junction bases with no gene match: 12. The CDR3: CASTPAELAVETQYF. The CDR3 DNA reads TGTGCCAGCACTCCCGCGGAACTAGCGGTGGAGACCCAGTACTTC.

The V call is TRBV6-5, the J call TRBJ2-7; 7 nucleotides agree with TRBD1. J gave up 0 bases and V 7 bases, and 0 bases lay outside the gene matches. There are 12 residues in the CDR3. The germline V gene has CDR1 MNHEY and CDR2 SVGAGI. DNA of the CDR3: TGTGCCAGCAACAGGGGCTCCTACGAGCAGTACTTC. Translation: CASNRGSYEQYF.

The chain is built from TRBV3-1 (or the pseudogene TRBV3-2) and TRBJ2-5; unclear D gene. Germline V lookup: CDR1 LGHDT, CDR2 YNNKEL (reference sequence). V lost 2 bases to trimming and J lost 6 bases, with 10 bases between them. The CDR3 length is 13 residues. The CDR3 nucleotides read TGTGCCAGCAGCCAACTCAGGATGAAGACCCAGTACTTC. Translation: CASSQLRMKTQYF.

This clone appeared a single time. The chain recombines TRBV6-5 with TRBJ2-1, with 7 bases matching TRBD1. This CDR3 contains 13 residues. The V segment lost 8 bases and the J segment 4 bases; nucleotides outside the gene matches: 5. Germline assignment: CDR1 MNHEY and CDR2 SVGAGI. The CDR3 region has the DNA TGTGCCAGCTCGGGACAGTCGTACAATGAGCAGTTCTTC. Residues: CASSGQSYNEQFF.

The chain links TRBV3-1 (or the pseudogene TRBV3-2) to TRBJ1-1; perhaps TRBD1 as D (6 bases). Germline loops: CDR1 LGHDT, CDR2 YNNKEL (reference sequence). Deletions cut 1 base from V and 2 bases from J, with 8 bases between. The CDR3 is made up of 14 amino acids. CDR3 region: CASSQGGLNTEAFF. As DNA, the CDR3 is TGTGCCAGCAGCCAAGGGGGGCTCAACACTGAAGCTTTCTTT.

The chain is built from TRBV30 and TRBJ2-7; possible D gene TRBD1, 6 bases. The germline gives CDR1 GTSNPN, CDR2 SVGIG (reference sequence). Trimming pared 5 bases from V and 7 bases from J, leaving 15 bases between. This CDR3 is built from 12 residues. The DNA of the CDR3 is TGTGCCTGGGCTGGGGGCTCGCGTGAGCAGTACTTC. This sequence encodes CAWAGGSREQYF.

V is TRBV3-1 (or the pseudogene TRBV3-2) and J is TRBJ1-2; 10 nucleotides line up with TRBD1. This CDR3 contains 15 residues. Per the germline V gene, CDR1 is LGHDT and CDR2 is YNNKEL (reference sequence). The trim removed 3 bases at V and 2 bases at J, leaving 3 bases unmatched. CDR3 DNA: TGTGCCAGCAGCCATCGACAGGGGGCGAACTATGGCTACACCTTC. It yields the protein CASSHRQGANYGYTF.